A single TCR beta chain is shown here with its context. Its antigen is unknown. With 32 V and 13 J primers, multiplex PCR amplified the TCR beta CDR3. TCRdb re-derived calls from the multiplex PCR reads in MiXCR, one entry per CDR3 protein. This sample carries about 15,000 distinct CDR3 sequences, 30% of them seen once, and the ten largest clones take over 12%. The record originates from a study of immune heterogeneity within non-small cell lung tumors. Findings and limits, study-wide: Alongside site-unique high-frequency clones, identical dominant CDR3 beta clonotypes recurred across tumor sites within a patient. Largely, high-frequency T-cell receptor beta clonotypes differed from one individual patient to another.

Per the germline V gene, CDR1 is LNHDA and CDR2 is SQIVND (reference sequence). The length of the CDR3 is 16 residues. Trimming removed 3 bases from V and 3 bases from J, with 17 bases in between. Bulk tumor genomic DNA constituted the template, at 450 to 700 ng per sample. Several biopsies per primary tumor were taken during surgery, spaced as far apart as possible. It was patients with untreated, newly diagnosed non-small cell lung cancer who underwent curative surgery. The clonotype was recovered from a woman aged 45-65 years with non-small cell lung cancer. Sequencing input: lung tumor tissue. The chain recombines TRBV19 with TRBJ1-2; possibly TRBD1 for D (6 bases). DNA for the CDR3: TGTGCCAGTAGTATCCTCAGGGGATTCAGGGACTATGGCTACACCTTC. This codes for CASSILRGFRDYGYTF.